The 3 T cell receptor beta chains presented below share a single source sample, sequenced in a study of T cells after yellow fever vaccination. TCRdb re-derived calls from the 5' RACE reads in MiXCR, one entry per CDR3 protein. Found here are about 58,000 distinct CDR3 sequences, 5.7% of them singletons; the top ten hold around 30%. The sequenced sample was PBMCs, either bulk or a sorted T-cell subset (CD4+, CD8+, memory, or dextramer-sorted; not recorded which), obtained on the day of the yellow fever booster vaccination. Receptors were obtained from a man aged 18 to 29 who received the YFV17D yellow fever vaccine.

This clonotype showed up many times. The genes are TRBV7-6 and TRBJ1-2, with D unclear. Germline V gene sequence: CDR1 SGHVS, CDR2 FNYEAQ. The CDR3 extends over 13 amino acids. The V and J ends lost 5 bases and 5 bases respectively, with 12 bases between them. CDR3 DNA sequence: TGTGCCAGCAGCCCGGACCCCTCTTATGGCTACACCTTC. The encoded protein is CASSPDPSYGYTF.

The chain carries TRBV7-9 and TRBJ1-5; 8 nucleotides agree with TRBD1. The V and J ends lost 4 bases and 5 bases, in that order; junction bases with no gene match: 4. In germline, CDR1 is SEHNR, CDR2 FQNEAQ (reference sequence). The CDR3 has 14 residues. CDR3: CASSSTTGDQPQHF. The CDR3 nucleotides are TGTGCCAGCAGCTCAACGACAGGGGATCAGCCCCAGCATTTT.

V gene TRBV7-3 combines with J gene TRBJ2-5; maybe TRBD2 (6 bases). The CDR3 contains 13 residues. The germline V gene encodes CDR1 SGHTA and CDR2 FQGTGA. V shed 4 bases and J shed 1 base, with 7 bases lying between them. CDR3 loop: CASSSGLQETQYF. The CDR3 DNA is TGTGCCAGCAGCTCGGGACTCCAAGAGACCCAGTACTTC.